The TCR beta chain described here comes from a study of blood T cell repertoires in COVID-19. About the research overall: Some COVID-19 samples were acute and others convalescent; all came from the United States, Italy and Spain.

Here immunoSEQ multiplex PCR was the method, and the copy in TCRdb shows in-frame clones only, minus some. The top ten hold 2.2% of the sample, which has around 220,000 clones, less than 90% seen once. V lost 5 bases, J lost 3 bases, and 16 bases lay in between. From germline, CDR1 is SEHNR and CDR2 FQNEAQ (reference sequence). CDR3 length: 15 amino acids. The rearrangement joins TRBV7-9 to TRBJ1-2; D is possibly TRBD1 (5 bases). The receptor was derived from a woman aged 45-60 years with acute or convalescent COVID-19. The sequenced sample was peripheral blood. The CDR3 region has the DNA TGTGCCAGCAGCCCGAACGGGGGGGGAGACTATGGCTACACCTTC. This codes for CASSPNGGGDYGYTF.